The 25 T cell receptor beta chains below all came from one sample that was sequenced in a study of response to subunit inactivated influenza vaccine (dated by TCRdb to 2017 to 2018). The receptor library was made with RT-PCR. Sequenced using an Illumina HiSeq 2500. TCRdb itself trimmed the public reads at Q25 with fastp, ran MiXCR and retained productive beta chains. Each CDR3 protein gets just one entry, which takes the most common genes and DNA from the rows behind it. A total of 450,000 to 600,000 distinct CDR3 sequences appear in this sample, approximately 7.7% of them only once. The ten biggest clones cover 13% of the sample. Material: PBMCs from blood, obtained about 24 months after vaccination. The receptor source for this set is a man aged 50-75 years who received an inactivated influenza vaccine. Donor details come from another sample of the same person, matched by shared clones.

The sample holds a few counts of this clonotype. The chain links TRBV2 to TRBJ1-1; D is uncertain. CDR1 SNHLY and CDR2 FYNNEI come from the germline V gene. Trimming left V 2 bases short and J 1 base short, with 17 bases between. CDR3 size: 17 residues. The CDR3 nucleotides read TGTGCCAGCAGTGAATTAAGAGTTATTTCGGGGAACACTGAAGCTTTCTTT. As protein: CASSELRVISGNTEAFF.

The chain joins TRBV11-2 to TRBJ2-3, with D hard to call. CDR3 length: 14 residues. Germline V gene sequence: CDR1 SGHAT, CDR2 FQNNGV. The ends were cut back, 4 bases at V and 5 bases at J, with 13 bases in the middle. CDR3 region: CASSSFGVEDTQYF. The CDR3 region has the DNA TGTGCCAGCAGCTCTTTTGGGGTGGAAGATACGCAGTATTTT.

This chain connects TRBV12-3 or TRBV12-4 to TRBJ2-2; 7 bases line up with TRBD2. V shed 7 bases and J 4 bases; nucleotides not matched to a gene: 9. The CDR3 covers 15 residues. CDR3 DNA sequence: TGTGCCAGCACCCTGGGGAGGGTGGGCACCGGGGAGCTGTTTTTT. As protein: CASTLGRVGTGELFF.

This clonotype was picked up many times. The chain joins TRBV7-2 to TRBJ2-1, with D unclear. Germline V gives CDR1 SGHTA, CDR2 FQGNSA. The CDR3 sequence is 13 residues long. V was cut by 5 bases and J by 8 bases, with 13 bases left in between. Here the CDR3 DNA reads TGTGCCAGCAGCCAGCCGCCAGGCGATGAGCAGTTCTTC. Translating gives CASSQPPGDEQFF.

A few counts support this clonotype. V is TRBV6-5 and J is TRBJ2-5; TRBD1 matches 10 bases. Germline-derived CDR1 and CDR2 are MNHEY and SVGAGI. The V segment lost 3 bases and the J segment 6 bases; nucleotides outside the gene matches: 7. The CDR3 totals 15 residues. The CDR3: CASSYSRQGAKTQYF. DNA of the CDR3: TGTGCCAGCAGTTATTCCCGACAGGGGGCAAAGACCCAGTACTTC.

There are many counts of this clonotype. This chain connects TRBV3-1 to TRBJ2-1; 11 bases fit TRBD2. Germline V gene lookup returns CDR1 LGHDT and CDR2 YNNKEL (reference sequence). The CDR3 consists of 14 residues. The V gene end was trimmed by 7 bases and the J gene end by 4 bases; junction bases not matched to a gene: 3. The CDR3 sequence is CASKLAGVYNEQFF. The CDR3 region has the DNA TGTGCCAGCAAACTAGCGGGAGTTTACAATGAGCAGTTCTTC.

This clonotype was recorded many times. The CDR3 region has the DNA TGCGCCAGCAGCCCGGGACAGGGAGTAAGGTCCTATAATTCACCCCTCCACTTT. It translates to CASSPGQGVRSYNSPLHF. This rearrangement joins TRBV4-3 to TRBJ1-6, with TRBD1 matching 9 bases. Trimming cost V 4 bases and J 1 base; bases outside gene matches: 8. This CDR3 has 18 amino acids. In germline, CDR1 is LGHNA, CDR2 YSLEER.

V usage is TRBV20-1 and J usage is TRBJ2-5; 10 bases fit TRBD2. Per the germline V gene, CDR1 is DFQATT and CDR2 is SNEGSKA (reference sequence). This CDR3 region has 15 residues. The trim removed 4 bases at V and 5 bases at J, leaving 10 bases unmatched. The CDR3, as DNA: TGCAGTGCTACTAGCGGGGGCCGGATCCGGGAGACCCAGTACTTC. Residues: CSATSGGRIRETQYF.

The CDR3 DNA is TGTGCCAGCAGCTTGGGCGACAGACATAATTCACCCCTCCACTTT. Its protein product is CASSLGDRHNSPLHF. This sequence joins TRBV13 and TRBJ1-6, with D perhaps matching TRBD1 (5 bases). V was pared by 3 bases and J by 5 bases, with 11 bases between. Looked up from germline, CDR1 is PRHDT and CDR2 is FYEKMQ (reference sequence). CDR3 size: 15 residues.

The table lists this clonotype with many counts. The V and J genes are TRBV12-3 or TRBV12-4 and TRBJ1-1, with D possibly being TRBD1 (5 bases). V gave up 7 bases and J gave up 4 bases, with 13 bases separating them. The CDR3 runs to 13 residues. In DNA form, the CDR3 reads TGTGCCAGCATTCAAGGGGTTGGCACTGAAGCTTTCTTT. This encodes CASIQGVGTEAFF.

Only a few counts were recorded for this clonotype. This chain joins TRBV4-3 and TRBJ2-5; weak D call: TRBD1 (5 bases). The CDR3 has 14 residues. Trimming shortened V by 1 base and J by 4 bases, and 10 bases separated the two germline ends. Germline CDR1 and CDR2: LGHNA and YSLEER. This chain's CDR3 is CASSQGYRGETQYF. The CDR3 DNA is TGCGCCAGCAGCCAAGGGTATAGGGGAGAGACCCAGTACTTC.

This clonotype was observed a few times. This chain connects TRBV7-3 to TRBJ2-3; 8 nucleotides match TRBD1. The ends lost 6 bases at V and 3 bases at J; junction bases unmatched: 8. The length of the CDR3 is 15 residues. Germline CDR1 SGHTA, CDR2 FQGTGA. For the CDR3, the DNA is TGTGCCAGCAGTTACGGGGACAGGAGGACAGATACGCAGTATTTT. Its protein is CASSYGDRRTDTQYF. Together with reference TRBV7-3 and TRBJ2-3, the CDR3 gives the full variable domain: GAGVSQTPSNKVTEKGKYVELRCDPISGHTALYWYRQSLGQGPEFLIYFQGTGAADDSGLPNDRFFAVRPEGSVSTLKIQRTERGDSAVYLCASSYGDRRTDTQYFGPGTRLTVL.

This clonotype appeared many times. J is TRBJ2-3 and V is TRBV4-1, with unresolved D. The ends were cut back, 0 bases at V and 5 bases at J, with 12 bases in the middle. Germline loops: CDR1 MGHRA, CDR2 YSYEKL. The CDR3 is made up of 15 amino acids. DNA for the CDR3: TGCGCCAGCAGCCAAGATGATACAGTTGGAGATACGCAGTATTTT. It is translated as CASSQDDTVGDTQYF.

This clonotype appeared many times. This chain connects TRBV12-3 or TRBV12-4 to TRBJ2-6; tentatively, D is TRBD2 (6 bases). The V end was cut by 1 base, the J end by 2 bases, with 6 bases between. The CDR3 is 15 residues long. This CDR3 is CASSLGGAGANVLTF. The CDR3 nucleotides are TGTGCCAGCAGTTTAGGGGGGGCTGGGGCCAACGTCCTGACTTTC.

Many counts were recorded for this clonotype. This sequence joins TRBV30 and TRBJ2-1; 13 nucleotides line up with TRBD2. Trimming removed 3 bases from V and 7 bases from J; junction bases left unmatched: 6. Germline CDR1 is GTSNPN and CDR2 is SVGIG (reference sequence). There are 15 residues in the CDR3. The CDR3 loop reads CAWRKLAGGMNEQFF. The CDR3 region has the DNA TGTGCCTGGAGGAAACTAGCGGGAGGGATGAATGAGCAGTTCTTC. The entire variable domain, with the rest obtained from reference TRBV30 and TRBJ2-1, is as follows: SQTIHQWPATLVQPVGSPLSLECTVEGTSNPNLYWYRQAAGRGLQLLFYSVGIGQISSEVPQNLSASRPQDRQFILSSKKLLLSDSGFYLCAWRKLAGGMNEQFFGPGTRLTVL.

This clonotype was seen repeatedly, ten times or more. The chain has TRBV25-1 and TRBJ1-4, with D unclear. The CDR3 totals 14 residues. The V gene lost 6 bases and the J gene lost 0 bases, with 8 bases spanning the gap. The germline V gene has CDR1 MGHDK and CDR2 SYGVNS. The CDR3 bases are TGTGCCAGCAGCTTACCTGCAACTAATGAAAAACTGTTTTTT. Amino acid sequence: CASSLPATNEKLFF.

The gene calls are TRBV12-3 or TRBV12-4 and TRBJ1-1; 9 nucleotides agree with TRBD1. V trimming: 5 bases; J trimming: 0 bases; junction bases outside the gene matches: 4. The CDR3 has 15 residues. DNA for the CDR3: TGTGCCAGCAGTCCGGACAGGGGAATGAACACTGAAGCTTTCTTT. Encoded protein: CASSPDRGMNTEAFF.

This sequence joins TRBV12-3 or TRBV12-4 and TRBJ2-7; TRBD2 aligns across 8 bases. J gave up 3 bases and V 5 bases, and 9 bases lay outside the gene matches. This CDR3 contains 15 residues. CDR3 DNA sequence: TGTGCCAGCAGTCGCGATACGGGGGGGCGCTACGAGCAGTACTTC. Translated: CASSRDTGGRYEQYF.

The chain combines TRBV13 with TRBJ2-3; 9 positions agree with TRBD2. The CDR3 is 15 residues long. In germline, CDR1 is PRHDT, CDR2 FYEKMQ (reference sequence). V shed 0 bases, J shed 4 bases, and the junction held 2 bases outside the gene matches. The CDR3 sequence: CASSLGKREADTQYF. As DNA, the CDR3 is TGTGCCAGCAGCTTAGGAAAGCGGGAGGCAGATACGCAGTATTTT.

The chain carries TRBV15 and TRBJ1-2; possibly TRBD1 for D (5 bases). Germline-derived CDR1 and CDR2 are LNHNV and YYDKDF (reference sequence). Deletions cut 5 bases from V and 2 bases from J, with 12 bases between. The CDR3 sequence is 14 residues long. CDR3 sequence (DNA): TGTGCCACCAGCGGGTGGGACGGGAACTATGGCTACACCTTC. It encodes CATSGWDGNYGYTF.

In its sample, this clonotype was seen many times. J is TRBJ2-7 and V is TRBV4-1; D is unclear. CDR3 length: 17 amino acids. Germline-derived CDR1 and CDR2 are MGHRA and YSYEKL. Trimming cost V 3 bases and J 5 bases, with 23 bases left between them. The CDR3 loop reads CASSQEPPGIGMNEQYF. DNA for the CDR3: TGCGCCAGCAGCCAGGAGCCTCCTGGAATAGGGATGAACGAGCAGTACTTC.

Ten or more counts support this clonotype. The CDR3 is CASSWRSGTGTYEQYF. The CDR3 nucleotides read TGTGCCAGCAGCTGGCGTTCCGGGACGGGGACCTACGAGCAGTACTTC. The gene calls are TRBV7-8 and TRBJ2-7; D is possibly TRBD1 or TRBD2 (5 bases each). CDR1 is SGHVS and CDR2 is FQNEAQ in the germline V gene. The CDR3 contains 16 residues. V lost 4 bases, J lost 2 bases, and 18 bases lay in between.

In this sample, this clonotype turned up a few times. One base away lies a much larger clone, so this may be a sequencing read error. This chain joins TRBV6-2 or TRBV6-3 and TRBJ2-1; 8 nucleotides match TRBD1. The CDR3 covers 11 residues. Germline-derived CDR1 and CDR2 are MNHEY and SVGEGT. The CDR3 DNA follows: TGTGCCGGCAGTCAGGGGGCTGAGCAGTTCTTC. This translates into CAGSQGAEQFF.

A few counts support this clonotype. Here the CDR3 DNA reads TGTGCCAGCAGTTCCGGGGACAGGGCATATGGCTACACCTTC. It translates to CASSSGDRAYGYTF. This rearrangement joins TRBV12-3 or TRBV12-4 to TRBJ1-2, with 9 bases that match TRBD1. The CDR3 length is 14 residues. The J segment lost 5 bases and the V segment lost 4 bases, leaving 5 bases of the junction unmatched.

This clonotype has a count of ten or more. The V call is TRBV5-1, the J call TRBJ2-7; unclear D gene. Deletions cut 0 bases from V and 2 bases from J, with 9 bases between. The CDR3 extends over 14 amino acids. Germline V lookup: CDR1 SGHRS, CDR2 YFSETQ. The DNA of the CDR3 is TGCGCCAGCAGCTTGGCTTTGGAACCCTACGAGCAGTACTTC. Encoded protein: CASSLALEPYEQYF.